This TCR beta chain was obtained from a study of T cell responses to AZD1222 COVID-19 vaccine. Study overall: Pooling of second doses given at about 4 or about 12 weeks was done.

The J segment lost 0 bases and the V segment lost 6 bases, leaving 8 bases of the junction unmatched. Germline V gene data show CDR1 as SGHVS and CDR2 as FNYEAQ. The CDR3 is made up of 15 amino acids. Study-level results: The span of vaccine-associated CD4 TCRs extended across spike, with dominance at 160-218 and 743-854. Scientists sampled the repertoires only once the peak T cell response had passed. Spike-specific TCR repertoires showed rising breadth and depth after two AZD1222 doses.

Using immunoSEQ multiplex PCR, the repertoire was profiled, and TCRdb retains in-frame clones only, with some absent. The table has 130,000 to 150,000 clones, roughly nine tenths seen once. As concerns this clone: Antigen: not known.

This receptor was taken from an adult in good health. The rearrangement joins TRBV7-6 to TRBJ2-7; TRBD1 matches at 7 bases. The sample consisted of peripheral blood, taken on day 0 of AZD1222 vaccination. The CDR3 DNA is TGTGCCAGCAGTCAGGGACCAGGGGGCTCCTACGAGCAGTACTTC. Residues: CASSQGPGGSYEQYF.